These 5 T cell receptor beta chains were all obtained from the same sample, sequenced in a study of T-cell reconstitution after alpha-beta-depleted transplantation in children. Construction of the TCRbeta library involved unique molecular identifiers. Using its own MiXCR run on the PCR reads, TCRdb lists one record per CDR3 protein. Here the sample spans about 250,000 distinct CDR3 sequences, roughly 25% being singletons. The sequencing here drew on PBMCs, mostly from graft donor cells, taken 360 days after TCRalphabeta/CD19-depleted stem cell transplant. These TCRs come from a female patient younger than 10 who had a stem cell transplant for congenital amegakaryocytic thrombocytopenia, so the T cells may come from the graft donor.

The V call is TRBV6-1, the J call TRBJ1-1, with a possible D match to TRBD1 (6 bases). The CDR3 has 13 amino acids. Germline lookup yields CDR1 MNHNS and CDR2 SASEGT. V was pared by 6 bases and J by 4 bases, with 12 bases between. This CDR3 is CASSSTGTTEAFF. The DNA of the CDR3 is TGTGCCAGCAGCAGTACAGGGACCACTGAAGCTTTCTTT.

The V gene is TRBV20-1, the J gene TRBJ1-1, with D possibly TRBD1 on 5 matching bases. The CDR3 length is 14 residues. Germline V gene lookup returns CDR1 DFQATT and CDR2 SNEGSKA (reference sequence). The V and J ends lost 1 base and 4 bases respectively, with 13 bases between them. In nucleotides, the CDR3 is TGCAGTGCTAGAGTAAGGGGCGTGGGCACTGAAGCTTTCTTT. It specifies CSARVRGVGTEAFF.

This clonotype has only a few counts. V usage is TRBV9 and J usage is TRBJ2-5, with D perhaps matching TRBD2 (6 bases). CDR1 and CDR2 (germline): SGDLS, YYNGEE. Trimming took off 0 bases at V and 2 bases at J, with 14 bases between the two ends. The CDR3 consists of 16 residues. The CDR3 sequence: CASSVGSVGGQETQYF. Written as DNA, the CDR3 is TGTGCCAGCAGCGTAGGGAGTGTTGGGGGGCAAGAGACCCAGTACTTC.

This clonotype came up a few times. The CDR3 loop reads CASSLVYGSTDTQYF. The DNA of the CDR3 is TGTGCCAGCAGCTTAGTTTACGGTAGCACAGATACGCAGTATTTT. The rearrangement links TRBV7-8 to TRBJ2-3, with unresolved D. This CDR3 has 15 amino acids. Trimming shortened V by 1 base and J by 0 bases, and 8 bases separated the two germline ends. The germline V gene encodes CDR1 SGHVS and CDR2 FQNEAQ. The complete variable domain, with remaining parts taken from reference TRBV7-8 and TRBJ2-3, reads GAGVSQSPRYKVAKRGQDVALRCDPISGHVSLFWYQQALGQGPEFLTYFQNEAQLDKSGLPSDRFFAERPEGSVSTLKIQRTQQEDSAVYLCASSLVYGSTDTQYFGPGTRLTVL.

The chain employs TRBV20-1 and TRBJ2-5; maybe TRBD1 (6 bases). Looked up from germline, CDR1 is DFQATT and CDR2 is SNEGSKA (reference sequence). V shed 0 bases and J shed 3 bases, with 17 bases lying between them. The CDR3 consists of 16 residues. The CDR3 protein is CSARDPRAQGKETQYF. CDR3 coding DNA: TGCAGTGCTAGAGATCCCAGGGCTCAGGGGAAAGAGACCCAGTACTTC.